Listed here are 30 T cell receptor beta chains from one sample, sequenced in a study of cytomegalovirus exposure and HLA in healthy donors. The primer mix had 60 Vbeta and 13 Jbeta primers. The table came from immunoSEQ multiplex PCR; TCRdb's copy has only in-frame clones and leaves some out. The sample records tens of thousands of clones, roughly four fifths being singletons. Sample: PBMCs. Every receptor here comes from a man aged 25 to 45 in good health and CMV-seronegative.

V usage is TRBV28 and J usage is TRBJ2-7; 12 bases agree with TRBD1. Germline V lookup: CDR1 MDHEN, CDR2 SYDVKM. Trimming cost V 8 bases and J 5 bases; bases outside gene matches: 13. The CDR3 loop spans 16 amino acids. The CDR3 coding sequence is TGTGCCAGCGGACTTCCGGACGGGACAGGGGGCGACGAGCAGTACTTC. As protein: CASGLPDGTGGDEQYF.

The chain has TRBV30 and TRBJ1-4; TRBD1 matches at 8 bases. V was pared by 2 bases and J by 4 bases, with 6 bases of the junction left unmatched. Germline V gene data show CDR1 as GTSNPN and CDR2 as SVGIG (reference sequence). The CDR3 extends over 15 amino acids. CDR3 DNA: TGTGCCTGGAGTCCCCGGACAGGGATTAATGAAAAACTGTTTTTT. This sequence encodes CAWSPRTGINEKLFF.

V is TRBV28 and J is TRBJ1-2, with D possibly matching TRBD1 (5 bases). This CDR3 contains 15 residues. The germline CDR1 and CDR2 sequences are MDHEN and SYDVKM. V shed 7 bases and J shed 6 bases, with 21 bases lying between them. The CDR3 reads CASKGSFRGFHGYTF. For the CDR3, the DNA is TGTGCCAGCAAGGGCTCCTTCCGGGGGTTCCATGGCTACACCTTC.

The J gene is TRBJ2-5, the V gene TRBV28; 11 bases align to TRBD2. Germline trimming cut 5 bases from V and 5 bases from J; bases unmatched to any gene: 4. The germline V gene encodes CDR1 MDHEN and CDR2 SYDVKM. This CDR3 has 14 amino acids. The CDR3 DNA reads as TGTGCCAGCAGTCTGACTAGCGGGACGGAGACCCAGTACTTC. Its protein product is CASSLTSGTETQYF.

There are a few counts of this clone. The CDR3 here is CASSPSTAMNTEAFF. CDR3 DNA sequence: TGTGCCAGCAGCCCGTCGACAGCCATGAACACTGAAGCTTTCTTT. This rearrangement joins TRBV11-2 to TRBJ1-1, with a possible D match to TRBD1 (5 bases). Germline V gene data show CDR1 as SGHAT and CDR2 as FQNNGV. Trimming left V 5 bases short and J 0 bases short, with 13 bases between. The CDR3 loop spans 15 amino acids.

The chain employs TRBV28 and TRBJ1-4; D perhaps matches TRBD1 (5 bases). This CDR3 region has 16 residues. Trimming pared 6 bases from V and 0 bases from J, leaving 14 bases between. CDR1 and CDR2 from the germline V gene are MDHEN and SYDVKM. The CDR3, as DNA: TGTGCCAGCAGAGGTGGGGGGTATGCAACTAATGAAAAACTGTTTTTT. It translates to CASRGGGYATNEKLFF. Together with reference TRBV28 and TRBJ1-4, the CDR3 gives the full variable domain: DVKVTQSSRYLVKRTGEKVFLECVQDMDHENMFWYRQDPGLGLRLIYFSYDVKMKEKGDIPEGYSVSREKKERFSLILESASTNQTSMYLCASRGGGYATNEKLFFGSGTQLSVL.

The rearrangement links TRBV30 to TRBJ2-3; the D gene is possibly TRBD2 (5 bases). The CDR3 has 14 residues. From germline, CDR1 is GTSNPN and CDR2 SVGIG (reference sequence). Trimming removed 2 bases from V and 5 bases from J, with 14 bases in between. In DNA, the CDR3 is TGTGCCTGGAGTCTAACTAGTCCGGGAGATACGCAGTATTTT. Its translation is CAWSLTSPGDTQYF.

The CDR3 here is CASSRGTVPNSPLHF. Here the CDR3 DNA reads TGTGCCAGCAGTAGAGGGACAGTTCCTAATTCACCCCTCCACTTT. This rearrangement joins TRBV6-5 to TRBJ1-6; 7 nucleotides line up with TRBD1. The CDR3 is 15 residues long. The ends lost 5 bases at V and 6 bases at J; junction bases unmatched: 7. From germline, CDR1 is MNHEY and CDR2 SVGAGI.

This clone showed up just a few times. The J gene is TRBJ1-4, the V gene TRBV7-2; 9 nucleotides line up with TRBD1. The V gene end was trimmed by 4 bases and the J gene end by 8 bases; junction bases not matched to a gene: 11. In germline, CDR1 is SGHTA, CDR2 FQGNSA. This CDR3 has 16 amino acids. The CDR3 bases are TGTGCCAGCAGCTGGGGACCGACAGGGGGGAGAGAAAAACTGTTTTTT. It yields the protein CASSWGPTGGREKLFF.

The chain joins TRBV4-3 to TRBJ2-3, with 10 bases lining up with TRBD2. The germline V gene has CDR1 LGHNA and CDR2 YSLEER. V dropped 0 bases and J dropped 2; count of bases not matched to a gene: 5. CDR3 size: 17 residues. CDR3 DNA sequence: TGCGCCAGCAGCCAAGATATAGCGGGGGGCCTCACAGATACGCAGTATTTT. Its translation is CASSQDIAGGLTDTQYF.

The rearrangement uses TRBV7-9 and TRBJ2-3; 10 bases line up with TRBD2. V gave up 5 bases and J gave up 6 bases; unmatched junction bases: 14. CDR3 length: 17 amino acids. Germline V gene data show CDR1 as SEHNR and CDR2 as FQNEAQ (reference sequence). Here the CDR3 DNA reads TGTGCCAGCAGCGCTCTAGCGGGGGATTTCCTTTATGATACGCAGTATTTT. Translation: CASSALAGDFLYDTQYF.

The chain uses TRBV2 and TRBJ2-1; the match to TRBD1 covers 7 bases. The CDR3 is made up of 16 amino acids. Trimming took 1 base from V and 2 from J; bases not matched to a gene: 5. Germline CDR1 SNHLY, CDR2 FYNNEI. CDR3 sequence reads: CASSEEGARTYNEQFF. The CDR3 DNA reads as TGTGCCAGCAGTGAAGAGGGGGCGCGAACCTACAATGAGCAGTTCTTC.

V is TRBV27 and J is TRBJ2-7, with 9 bases fitting TRBD2. Germline V CDR1 and CDR2: MNHEY, SMNVEV (reference sequence). This CDR3 spans 15 amino acids. The V segment lost 5 bases and the J segment 3 bases; nucleotides outside the gene matches: 8. Here the CDR3 reads CASSATSGEIYEQYF. The CDR3 DNA follows: TGTGCCAGCAGTGCGACTAGCGGAGAAATCTACGAGCAGTACTTC.

The V call is TRBV2, the J call TRBJ2-7; 8 nucleotides match TRBD1. Germline values: CDR1 SNHLY, CDR2 FYNNEI. There are 15 residues in the CDR3. V trimming: 6 bases; J trimming: 2 bases; junction bases outside the gene matches: 9. Here the CDR3 reads CASSPGGGTAYEQYF. The CDR3 DNA reads TGTGCCAGCAGCCCAGGGGGCGGGACGGCCTACGAGCAGTACTTC.

This chain connects TRBV6-1 to TRBJ1-1; D not certain. The V end was cut by 4 bases, the J end by 1 base, with 7 bases between. The CDR3 extends over 13 amino acids. Germline CDR1 is MNHNS and CDR2 is SASEGT. The DNA of the CDR3 is TGTGCCAGCAGTGCAGCCCAGAACACTGAAGCTTTCTTT. Encoded protein: CASSAAQNTEAFF.

The chain couples TRBV6-5 to TRBJ2-2; maybe TRBD1 (6 bases). The V end was cut by 6 bases, the J end by 6 bases, with 14 bases between. The germline gives CDR1 MNHEY, CDR2 SVGAGI. The length of the CDR3 is 14 residues. The CDR3 is CASRSTTGSGELFF. The CDR3 DNA sequence: TGTGCCAGCAGATCCACAACAGGGTCCGGGGAGCTGTTTTTT.

This clone was seen just once. The chain is built from TRBV11-2 and TRBJ2-3, with 9 nucleotides matching TRBD2. Germline V lookup: CDR1 SGHAT, CDR2 FQNNGV. V was clipped by 0 bases and J by 8 bases; unmatched bases: 9. CDR3 length: 16 residues. Written as DNA, the CDR3 is TGTGCCAGCAGCTTAGACCCCCTAGCGGGACGTGGTACGCAGTATTTT. Translating it yields CASSLDPLAGRGTQYF. Complete variable domain (other parts from reference TRBV11-2 and TRBJ2-3): EAGVAQSPRYKIIEKRQSVAFWCNPISGHATLYWYQQILGQGPKLLIQFQNNGVVDDSQLPKDRFSAERLKGVDSTLKIQPAKLEDSAVYLCASSLDPLAGRGTQYFGPGTRLTVL.

Turning to this clone: Within the sample, other DNA sequences also encode this same CDR3. J is TRBJ2-7 and V is TRBV29-1, with TRBD1 matching over 9 bases. In germline, CDR1 is SQVTM, CDR2 ANQGSEA. V shed 7 bases, J shed 4 bases, and the junction held 14 bases outside the gene matches. This CDR3 has 15 amino acids. DNA for the CDR3: TGCAGCGCATATTGGTTTTACAGGGGGCGGTACGAGCAGTACTTC. Protein: CSAYWFYRGRYEQYF.

This chain joins TRBV13 and TRBJ2-7; perhaps TRBD1 as D (5 bases). The CDR3 has 12 residues. V was trimmed by 1 base and J by 7 bases, leaving 8 bases between them. CDR1 is PRHDT, CDR2 FYEKMQ, per germline (reference sequence). CDR3 in DNA: TGTGCCAGCAGCTTAGAAGGGGCAGAGCAGTACTTC. As protein: CASSLEGAEQYF.

The rearrangement joins TRBV6-1 to TRBJ1-6; D gene unclear. The CDR3 consists of 14 residues. Germline lookup yields CDR1 MNHNS and CDR2 SASEGT. Trimming took off 6 bases at V and 3 bases at J, with 9 bases between the two ends. CDR3 DNA sequence: TGTGCCAGCAGCTTAAATAACTATAATTCACCCCTCCACTTT. Residues: CASSLNNYNSPLHF.

The chain is built from TRBV2 and TRBJ2-3; TRBD1 matches at 8 bases. The trim removed 4 bases at V and 5 bases at J, leaving 8 bases unmatched. CDR1 is SNHLY and CDR2 is FYNNEI in the germline V gene. This CDR3 comprises 15 residues. The CDR3 sequence is CASSASGQGRDTQYF. In nucleotides, the CDR3 is TGTGCCAGCAGTGCTTCCGGACAGGGCCGAGATACGCAGTATTTT.

This rearrangement joins TRBV10-2 to TRBJ2-1; D is uncertain. Germline loops: CDR1 WSHSY, CDR2 SAAADI. CDR3 size: 12 residues. The V gene lost 8 bases and the J gene lost 9 bases, with 14 bases spanning the gap. CDR3 DNA: TGCGCCAGCCGGTACGTCTCGGGTGAGCAGTTCTTC. It codes for CASRYVSGEQFF.

The chain is built from TRBV27 and TRBJ2-7, with 9 bases lining up with TRBD1. The V gene's germline CDR1 is MNHEY and CDR2 SMNVEV (reference sequence). The CDR3 has 14 amino acids. The junction had 5 bases not matched to a gene; V was cut back by 3 bases and J by 5 bases. Written as DNA, the CDR3 is TGTGCCAGCAGTTTGAGGGACAGGGAGAACGAGCAGTACTTC. Protein sequence: CASSLRDRENEQYF.

The chain has TRBV5-4 and TRBJ2-7, with TRBD2 as a possible D gene (5 bases). V shed 2 bases and J shed 9 bases, with 15 bases lying between them. Germline V CDR1 and CDR2: SGHNT, YYREEE (reference sequence). The CDR3 length is 13 residues. The CDR3: CASSFYLAGVQYF. The CDR3 region has the DNA TGTGCCAGCAGCTTCTATCTAGCCGGGGTGCAGTACTTC.

The rearrangement links TRBV18 to TRBJ1-4; D may be TRBD1 (5 bases). The germline V gene has CDR1 KGHSH and CDR2 LQKENI. The CDR3 runs to 14 residues. V lost 6 bases, J lost 8 bases, and 16 bases lay in between. CDR3 nucleotides: TGTGCCAGCTCCACGGGGGGGACGGCGGAAAAACTGTTTTTT. Amino acids: CASSTGGTAEKLFF.

V and J are TRBV29-1 and TRBJ2-1; 11 nucleotides align to TRBD2. CDR3 length equals 14 residues. Germline-derived CDR1 and CDR2 are SQVTM and ANQGSEA. Germline trimming cut 6 bases from V and 9 bases from J; bases unmatched to any gene: 10. DNA of the CDR3: TGCAGCGTCTCCGAGACTAGCGGGATGGCTGAGCAGTTCTTC. The encoded protein is CSVSETSGMAEQFF.

This clone was found a few times. V usage is TRBV4-1 and J usage is TRBJ1-5, with a tentative D call TRBD1 (6 bases). CDR1 is MGHRA and CDR2 is YSYEKL in the germline V gene. Trimming took off 4 bases at V and 5 bases at J, with 9 bases between the two ends. The CDR3 has 13 amino acids. This chain's CDR3 is CASSRGGHQPQHF. CDR3 bases: TGCGCCAGCAGCCGCGGGGGGCATCAGCCCCAGCATTTT.

This chain uses TRBV7-2 with TRBJ2-5; 7 nucleotides align to TRBD2. There are 15 residues in the CDR3. CDR1 is SGHTA and CDR2 is FQGNSA in the germline V gene. Trimming removed 5 bases from V and 5 bases from J; junction bases left unmatched: 11. CDR3 region: CASSKGGQPSETQYF. CDR3 coding DNA: TGTGCCAGCAGCAAGGGAGGGCAGCCCAGTGAGACCCAGTACTTC.

The V and J genes are TRBV7-2 and TRBJ1-1, with D possibly TRBD1 on 5 matching bases. This CDR3 contains 13 residues. The V end was cut by 8 bases, the J end by 1 base, with 11 bases between. CDR1 and CDR2 (germline): SGHTA, FQGNSA. The CDR3 nucleotides read TGTGCCAGCGGGTTTACAGGGAACACTGAAGCTTTCTTT. It is translated as CASGFTGNTEAFF.

This rearrangement joins TRBV21-1 to TRBJ1-1. TRBV21-1 is a known pseudogene. The CDR3 is 16 amino acids. The CDR3 bases are TGTGCCAGCAGACCCTCTGGGTCGGGGGGGGGCACTGAAGCTTTCTTT. Translated: CASRPSGSGGGTEAFF.